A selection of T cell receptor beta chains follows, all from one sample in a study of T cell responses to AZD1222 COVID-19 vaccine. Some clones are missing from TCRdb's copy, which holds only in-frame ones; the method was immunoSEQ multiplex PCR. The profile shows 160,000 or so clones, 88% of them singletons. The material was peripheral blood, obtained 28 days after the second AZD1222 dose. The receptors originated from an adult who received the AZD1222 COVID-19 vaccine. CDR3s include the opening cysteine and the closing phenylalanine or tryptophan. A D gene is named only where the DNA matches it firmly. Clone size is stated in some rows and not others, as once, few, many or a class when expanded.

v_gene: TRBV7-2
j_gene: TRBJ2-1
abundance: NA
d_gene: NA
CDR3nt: TGTGCCAGCAGCTCCCGGGGGTTCAATGAGCAGTTCTTC
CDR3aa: CASSSRGFNEQFF

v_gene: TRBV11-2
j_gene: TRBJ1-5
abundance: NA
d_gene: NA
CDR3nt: TGTGCCAGCAGTCAAAACGTTGGGACGGGCTATCAGCCCCAGCATTTT
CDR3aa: CASSQNVGTGYQPQHF

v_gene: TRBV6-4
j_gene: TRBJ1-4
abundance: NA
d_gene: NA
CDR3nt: TGTGCCAGCAGTGACCAGGCCGGGCTTAATGAAAAACTGTTTTTT
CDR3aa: CASSDQAGLNEKLFF

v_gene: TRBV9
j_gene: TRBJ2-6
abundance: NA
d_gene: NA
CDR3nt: TGTGCCAGCAGCGTTTTCCAGGGGGCCAACGTCCTGACTTTC
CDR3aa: CASSVFQGANVLTF

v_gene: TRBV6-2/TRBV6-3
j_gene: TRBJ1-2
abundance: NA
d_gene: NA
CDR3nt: TGTGCCAGCAGTCCCTTAGAAAGACAGGAATATCGAGGCTACACCTTC
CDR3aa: CASSPLERQEYRGYTF

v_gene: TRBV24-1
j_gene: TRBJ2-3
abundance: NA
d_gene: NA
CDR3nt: TGTGCCACCAGTGATAGCGGCTCTAGCACAGATACGCAGTATTTT
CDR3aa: CATSDSGSSTDTQYF

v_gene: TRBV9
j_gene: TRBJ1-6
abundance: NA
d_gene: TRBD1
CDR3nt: TGTGCCAGCAGCGTCTCGGGACAGTCCTCACCCCTCCACTTT
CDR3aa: CASSVSGQSSPLHF

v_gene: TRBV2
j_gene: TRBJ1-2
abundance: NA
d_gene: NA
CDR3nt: TGTGCCAGCAGTGAAACGGCGAGTCTAACCTATGGCTACACCTTC
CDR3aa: CASSETASLTYGYTF

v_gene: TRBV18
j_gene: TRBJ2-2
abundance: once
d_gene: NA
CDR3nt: TGTGCCAGCTCCTCGTCCAGACCGGTAGGGACCGGGGAGCTGTTTTTT
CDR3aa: CASSSSRPVGTGELFF

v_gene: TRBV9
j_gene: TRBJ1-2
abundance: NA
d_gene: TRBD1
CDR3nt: TGTGCCAGCAGCCGGACAGGGGGAAATGGCTACACCTTC
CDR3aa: CASSRTGGNGYTF

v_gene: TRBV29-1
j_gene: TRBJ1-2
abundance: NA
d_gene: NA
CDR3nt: TGCAGCGCCGACGTCCCCACCGGACAGCTCAATGAGGGCTACACCTTC
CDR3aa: CSADVPTGQLNEGYTF

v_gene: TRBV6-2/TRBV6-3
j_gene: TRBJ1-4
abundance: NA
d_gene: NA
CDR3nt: TGTGCCAGCAGCAGGGTAGGGGAGGCGGCGGTGCTGTTTTTT
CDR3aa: CASSRVGEAAVLFF

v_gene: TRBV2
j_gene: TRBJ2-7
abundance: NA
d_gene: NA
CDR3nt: TGTGCCAGCAGTGACAGGGGCCCCGGGGGGTACGAGCAGTACTTC
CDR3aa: CASSDRGPGGYEQYF

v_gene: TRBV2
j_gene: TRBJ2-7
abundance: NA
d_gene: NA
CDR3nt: TGTGCCAGCAGCGGGTCCTACGAGCAGTACTTC
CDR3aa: CASSGSYEQYF